This is a list of T cell receptor beta chains from one sample in a study of T cells in Graves' hyperthyroidism and ophthalmopathy. Each CDR3 protein is one row after TCRdb ran MiXCR on the multiplex PCR reads. The sample shows hundreds of thousands of distinct CDR3 sequences, 14% of them seen only once. Sample: blood. These receptors were obtained from a woman aged 18-29 years with Graves' hyperthyroidism. CDR3s include the opening cysteine and the closing phenylalanine or tryptophan. A D gene is named only where the DNA matches it firmly. A clone size is listed for some rows: how often the clone was seen (once, few, many), or a class if it is expanded.

clone_size d_call j_call v_call cdr3_aa cdr3_nt
. . TRBJ2-5 TRBV12-3/TRBV12-4 CASRGGQTQYF TGTGCCAGCAGGGGAGGACAGACCCAGTACTTC
few . TRBJ2-1 TRBV29-1 CSAYLGGRGSNEQFF TGCAGCGCCTACCTCGGGGGACGAGGATCCAATGAGCAGTTCTTC
many . TRBJ2-5 TRBV6-2/TRBV6-3 CASSFLTGDTETQYF TGTGCCAGCAGTTTCTTGACCGGGGACACAGAGACCCAGTACTTC
many TRBD1 TRBJ2-3 TRBV18 CASSRTGGDTQYF TGTGCCAGCTCACGGACAGGGGGCGATACGCAGTATTTT
. . TRBJ1-5 TRBV5-5 CASREGRGGQPQHF TGTGCCAGCAGGGAAGGAAGGGGGGGTCAGCCCCAGCATTTT
many . TRBJ2-1 TRBV4-1 CASSQVGGAKYNEQFF TGCGCCAGCAGCCAAGTTGGCGGAGCTAAGTACAATGAGCAGTTCTTC
. . TRBJ2-3 TRBV29-1 CSVEDPRGDTDTQYF TGCAGCGTTGAAGATCCTAGGGGGGACACAGATACGCAGTATTTT
many TRBD2 TRBJ2-7 TRBV12-3/TRBV12-4 CASSFGLAGDEQYF TGTGCCAGCAGTTTCGGACTAGCGGGAGACGAGCAGTACTTC
. . TRBJ1-2 TRBV7-8 CASSPSGPGDGYTF TGTGCCAGCAGCCCATCCGGGCCGGGGGATGGCTACACCTTC
many . TRBJ1-1 TRBV11-2 CASSLARPMNTEAFF TGTGCCAGCAGCTTAGCCAGGCCTATGAACACTGAAGCTTTCTTT
few . TRBJ1-1 TRBV5-1 CASRTVHPNTEAFF TGCGCCAGCAGGACTGTGCACCCAAACACTGAAGCTTTCTTT
many . TRBJ2-7 TRBV7-6 CASSLSTGLLHEQYF TGTGCCAGCAGCTTGTCGACGGGTTTACTTCACGAGCAGTACTTC
. . TRBJ2-3 TRBV6-5 CASSSRGYSGGGNQPQYF TGTGCCAGCAGTTCCAGGGGGTACTCGGGAGGGGGCAATCAGCCCCAGTATTTT
many . TRBJ2-3 TRBV12-3/TRBV12-4 CASSSLREDTQYF TGTGCCAGCAGTTCCCTCAGGGAAGATACGCAGTATTTT
. . TRBJ2-1 TRBV4-1 CASSQVGARVLYNEQFF TGCGCCAGCAGCCAAGTTGGGGCCAGGGTCCTATACAATGAGCAGTTCTTC
many . TRBJ1-6 TRBV4-3 CASSQEVSSNSPLHF TGCGCCAGCAGCCAAGAGGTGTCCAGCAATTCACCCCTCCACTTT
few TRBD1 TRBJ1-3 TRBV19 CASSIAGDRGPGNTIYF TGTGCCAGTAGTATAGCGGGCGACAGGGGACCTGGAAACACCATATATTTT
many TRBD2 TRBJ2-1 TRBV7-3 CASSISSGSYNEQFF TGTGCCAGCAGCATTTCTAGCGGGAGTTACAATGAGCAGTTCTTC
few . TRBJ2-4 TRBV15 CATSRVGITVAKNIQYF TGTGCCACCAGCAGAGTGGGGATAACCGTAGCCAAAAACATTCAGTACTTC
. TRBD2 TRBJ2-5 TRBV2 CASSRTSGRAWQETQYF TGTGCCAGCAGTAGGACTAGCGGGAGGGCCTGGCAAGAGACCCAGTACTTC
once TRBD2 TRBJ2-1 TRBV6-2/TRBV6-3 CASSYSGLAGAPGDEQFF TGTGCCAGCAGTTACTCTGGACTAGCGGGAGCACCGGGGGATGAGCAGTTCTTC
many . TRBJ2-2 TRBV27 CASRDTGELFF TGTGCCAGCAGGGACACCGGGGAGCTGTTTTTT
many . TRBJ1-4 TRBV2 CASSEGGATNEKLFF TGTGCCAGCAGTGAGGGGGGTGCAACTAATGAAAAACTGTTTTTT
few . TRBJ2-3 TRBV6-2/TRBV6-3 CASTARGQDTQYF TGTGCCAGCACTGCCCGGGGGCAGGATACGCAGTATTTT
few . TRBJ1-2 TRBV10-3 CAISETYNYGYTF TGTGCCATCAGTGAAACATATAACTATGGCTACACCTTC
few . TRBJ2-1 TRBV25-1 CASSDPGLSSYNEQFF TGTGCCAGCAGTGATCCCGGACTGAGCTCCTACAATGAGCAGTTCTTC
. . TRBJ1-6 TRBV12-3/TRBV12-4 CASSPGGANSPLHF TGTGCCAGCAGCCCCGGGGGGGCCAATTCACCCCTCCACTTT
many . TRBJ1-1 TRBV7-8 CASSFPGRGSTEAFF TGTGCCAGCAGCTTTCCCGGGCGAGGTAGCACTGAAGCTTTCTTT
few TRBD1 TRBJ1-1 TRBV29-1 CSVEDRGRYAEAFF TGCAGCGTTGAGGACAGGGGACGGTACGCTGAAGCTTTCTTT
few . TRBJ2-2 TRBV10-2 CATATGTLTGELFF TGCGCCACGGCCACCGGGACTCTCACCGGGGAGCTGTTTTTT
many . TRBJ2-5 TRBV12-3/TRBV12-4 CASSLGGMIQETQYF TGTGCCAGCAGTTTGGGCGGGATGATCCAAGAGACCCAGTACTTC
many . TRBJ2-1 TRBV7-3 CASSLIAGTLNEQFF TGTGCCAGCAGCTTAATTGCCGGGACACTCAATGAGCAGTTCTTC
. . TRBJ1-3 TRBV12-3/TRBV12-4 CASSLASLTGFSGNTIYF TGTGCCAGCAGTTTAGCTTCGTTAACAGGGTTTTCAGGAAACACCATATATTTT
. . TRBJ2-7 TRBV6-2/TRBV6-3 CASRPGPGEAEQYF TGTGCCAGCAGGCCGGGACCGGGCGAAGCGGAGCAGTACTTC
many TRBD2 TRBJ2-5 TRBV28 CASSLRGLAGGQETQYF TGTGCCAGCAGTTTAAGGGGACTAGCGGGAGGGCAAGAGACCCAGTACTTC
many TRBD1 TRBJ1-3 TRBV12-3/TRBV12-4 CASSRGQGAGGNTIYF TGTGCCAGCAGCCGCGGACAGGGGGCAGGTGGAAACACCATATATTTT
few TRBD1 TRBJ2-2 TRBV7-9 CASPGTGQGALVGELFF TGTGCCAGCCCCGGGACCGGACAGGGGGCGCTTGTCGGGGAGCTGTTTTTT
many TRBD2 TRBJ2-7 TRBV20-1 CSAGIVRVELAGGPYEQYF TGCAGTGCTGGGATCGTCAGGGTTGAACTAGCGGGAGGGCCCTACGAGCAGTACTTC
few . TRBJ1-5 TRBV4-1 CASSQDGVGNQPQHF TGCGCCAGCAGCCAAGATGGGGTGGGCAATCAGCCCCAGCATTTT
many . TRBJ2-7 TRBV13 CASSSGMRLYEQYF TGTGCCAGCAGCTCCGGGATGAGGCTCTACGAGCAGTACTTC
. TRBD2 TRBJ2-1 TRBV11-2 CASSVSGSSGEQFF TGTGCCAGCAGCGTTAGCGGGAGTTCCGGTGAGCAGTTCTTC
many . TRBJ1-5 TRBV6-1 CASSDWGGGNQPQHF TGTGCCAGCAGTGATTGGGGAGGAGGCAATCAGCCCCAGCATTTT
many TRBD1 TRBJ2-5 TRBV20-1 CSANYRGATQYF TGCAGTGCTAACTACAGGGGAGCGACCCAGTACTTC
many TRBD2 TRBJ2-7 TRBV4-1 CASSRGLADSYEQYF TGCGCCAGCAGCCGCGGACTAGCGGACTCCTACGAGCAGTACTTC
few TRBD1 TRBJ1-4 TRBV4-1 CASRARGQKNEKLFF TGCGCCAGCAGAGCTCGGGGACAGAAGAATGAAAAACTGTTTTTT
many . TRBJ1-5 TRBV28 CASSFSAAETIGNQPQHF TGTGCCAGCAGTTTTTCCGCGGCAGAGACAATCGGCAATCAGCCCCAGCATTTT
few . TRBJ1-1 TRBV6-1 CASLYGSEAFF TGTGCCAGCTTATACGGTAGTGAAGCTTTCTTT
many . TRBJ1-1 TRBV9 CASSVVSGSEAFF TGTGCCAGCAGCGTGGTGTCCGGCAGTGAAGCTTTCTTT
many . TRBJ2-7 TRBV28 CASQRRAYEQYF TGTGCCAGCCAGCGGCGGGCCTACGAGCAGTACTTC
. . TRBJ1-4 TRBV4-1 CASSQGFWEKLFF TGCGCCAGCAGCCAAGGTTTTTGGGAAAAACTGTTTTTT
. TRBD1 TRBJ1-6 TRBV7-9 CASSPDRVGSPLHF TGTGCCAGCAGCCCGGACAGGGTGGGATCACCCCTCCACTTT
few . TRBJ1-5 TRBV15 CATSRRFEPQHF TGTGCCACCAGCAGAAGGTTTGAGCCCCAGCATTTT
. . TRBJ2-3 TRBV20-1 CSAREQGTDTQYF TGCAGTGCTAGAGAGCAGGGTACAGATACGCAGTATTTT
. TRBD2 TRBJ2-3 TRBV19 CASSKLAGGPRTQYF TGTGCCAGTAGTAAACTAGCGGGAGGGCCCCGTACGCAGTATTTT
. . TRBJ2-3 TRBV14 CASSQDSGLGGTQYF TGTGCCAGCAGCCAAGATTCCGGGCTTGGCGGTACGCAGTATTTT
few . TRBJ2-7 TRBV6-1 CASSEVNRYEQYF TGTGCCAGCAGTGAGGTGAACAGATACGAGCAGTACTTC
many TRBD2 TRBJ2-3 TRBV30 CAWRLAGGTDTQYF TGTGCCTGGAGACTAGCGGGAGGGACAGATACGCAGTATTTT
. . TRBJ2-5 TRBV6-1 CASSPLSRETQYF TGTGCCAGCAGTCCATTGTCACGGGAGACCCAGTACTTC
. . TRBJ2-7 TRBV14 CASSQDPLALYF TGTGCCAGCAGCCAAGACCCGCTAGCGCTGTACTTC